This T cell receptor beta chain came from a study of OX40 agonist ivuxolimab in advanced cancers. With respect to the entire study: Ivuxolimab was a fully human IgG2 agonistic monoclonal antibody targeting the costimulatory receptor OX40 (CD134). Intravenous ivuxolimab was administered to patients every 2 weeks at six dose levels: 0.01, 0.1, 0.3, 1.5, 3 and 10 mg/kg. Of the approximately 50 patients in dose escalation, about 20 had hepatocellular carcinoma, some 15 had melanoma, 9 had renal cell carcinoma and 9 had head and neck cancer. The dose-escalation cohort was roughly 87% male with a mean age of around 62 years, ranging from roughly 23 to 79. Prior anti-PD-1, anti-PD-L1 or anti-CTLA-4 therapy was permitted, and checkpoint inhibitors had been received by under 50% of dose-escalation patients. Three dose-escalation patients achieved partial responses, one with hepatocellular carcinoma and two with cutaneous melanoma. Peripheral TCRbeta sequencing was intended to test whether TCR sequence diversity was altered and clonal T-cell expansion was caused by ivuxolimab. The paper describes the monotherapy dose-escalation part (N of about 57 patients) of the phase I trial of ivuxolimab. Beyond this particular receptor, the publication reports: Partial responders in the 0.1-3.0 mg/kg groups had among the lowest normalized peripheral clonal expansion, especially among CD8+ T cells. Which antigens the clonally expanded peripheral T cells were specific for was not determined. Clonal expansion of both CD4+ and CD8+ blood T cells was observed from baseline to week 6 at doses 0.1 to 3.0 mg/kg. Low levels of normalized T-cell clonal expansion were also seen in some patients who did not respond. After ivuxolimab, CD8+ T cells had more expanded clones than CD4+ T cells on average.

Patients with autoimmune disease history or receiving systemic immunosuppression were excluded from the trial. Peripheral blood for TCR sequencing was collected from all dose cohorts at baseline, on cycle 4 day 1, and on cycle 7 day 1. Samples were obtained from an open-label, multicenter, first-in-human phase I dose-escalation trial of ivuxolimab. Adults with locally advanced or metastatic head and neck squamous cell, hepatocellular, melanoma or renal cell carcinoma were enrolled in the trial. CD4+ and CD8+ T cells were sorted separately from peripheral blood before TCR sequencing. For sequencing of the TCRbeta CDR3 region, genomic DNA was extracted from the sorted cells. TCRbeta CDR3 regions were sequenced using the immunoSEQ Assay. The source is immuneACCESS, and TCRdb retained only in-frame sequences with V and J called. Part of the clones is not carried over; for the studies checked, unresolved V genes explain less than half of this, and the remainder is unexplained. The sample data list fewer than 50,000 clones, and approximately 91% of these were observed just once. The ten largest clonotypes hold roughly 54% of the sample.

Inclusive of the bounding cysteine and phenylalanine, the CDR3 is 15 residues long. The entry retains the CDR3 DNA only, 45 bases that are in frame from base 1. The germline V gene supplies CDR1 MNHEY and CDR2 SVGAGI. Trimming accounts for 6 bases at V and 5 bases at J, while the number of junction bases matched to no gene is 11. This clone was counted once. Its target antigen remains unknown. No much larger clone is present one base from it, and per-base qualities are unavailable. The chain is encoded by TRBV6-5 joined to TRBJ1-2; 8 bases in between match TRBD1. The receptor's source is an adult with an advanced solid tumor such as melanoma, head and neck, liver or kidney cancer. The source material was CD4+ or CD8+ T cells sorted from blood, sampled in a trial of the OX40 agonist ivuxolimab. The CDR3 reads CASSSGQGPIYGYTF. The DNA sequence follows: TGTGCCAGCAGCTCCGGACAGGGACCGATTTATGGCTACACCTTC.